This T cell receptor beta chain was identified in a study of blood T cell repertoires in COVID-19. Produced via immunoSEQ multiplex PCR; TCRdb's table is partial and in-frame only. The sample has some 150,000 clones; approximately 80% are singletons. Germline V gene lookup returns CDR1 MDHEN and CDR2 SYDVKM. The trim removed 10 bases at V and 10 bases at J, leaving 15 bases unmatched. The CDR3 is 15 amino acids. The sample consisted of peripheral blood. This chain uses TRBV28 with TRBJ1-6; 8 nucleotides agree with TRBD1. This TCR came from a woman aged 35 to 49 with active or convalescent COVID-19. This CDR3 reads CATGTGGFFSSPLHF. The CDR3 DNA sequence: TGTGCCACCGGGACAGGAGGGTTCTTTAGCTCACCCCTCCACTTT. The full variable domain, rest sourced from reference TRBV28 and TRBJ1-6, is DVKVTQSSRYLVKRTGEKVFLECVQDMDHENMFWYRQDPGLGLRLIYFSYDVKMKEKGDIPEGYSVSREKKERFSLILESASTNQTSMYLCATGTGGFFSSPLHFGNGTRLTVT.